This T cell receptor (beta chain) derives from a study of shared clonotypes between healthy human individuals (dated by TCRdb to 2018 to 2020). At the level of the whole study: Three men and a couple of women, aged 18 to 49 years, made up the cohort. For each donor, CD4 naive and CD4 memory were each run on three plates, CD8 naive on two plates, and CD8 memory on one plate. Blood TCR repertoires of roughly 5 healthy adults were deeply sequenced to estimate repertoire size and the extent of clonotype sharing between individuals. Different laboratories and diverse techniques were used to prepare libraries and sequence TCR repertoires, to increase sequencing depth and limit assay-specific biases. Leukapheresis yielded between about 0.85 and 10 billion PBMCs per donor.

Paper-wide results and their limitations: Rarefaction of sorted-subset datasets indicated incomplete sequencing despite the large sequencing depth. Across a handful of donors, approximately 5% of naive CD4, roughly 3.5% of naive CD8, under 2.5% of memory CD4, and around 0.4% of memory CD8 clonotypes were shared. Pairwise subsampling led to the expectation that sequencing depth would affect the degree of clonotype sharing among donors. The genetic and exposure-history diversity represented was limited by the small number of donors. Compared with non-shared clonotypes, the clonotypes found in all four sorted-subset donors had higher generation probabilities. Sampling was restricted to blood, and TCR repertoires in tissues likely differ from the TCR repertoires found in blood. Naive subsets generally had larger estimated clonotype richness than memory subsets did.

Donors were healthy HIV-negative adults with no recently reported acute infections or vaccinations. Only Caucasian adults living in Nashville, Tennessee, USA were represented among the donors. Magnetic negative selection was used to enrich CD4+ T cells, after which naive cells were positively selected on CD45RA and the negative fraction became the memory subset. Blood was obtained by leukapheresis, after which PBMCs were separated by Ficoll-Histopaque density gradient centrifugation and cryopreserved in liquid nitrogen vapor phase. Purity and quantity of every magnetically sorted T cell population were checked by analytical flow cytometry. Genomic DNA was isolated from each sorted fraction and quantified by UV absorbance on a Nanodrop 2000c. About this clone: Its recognized antigen is unknown. No base quality values were provided; no much bigger clone lies one nucleotide off.

Using the deep immunoSEQ assay, TCR CDR3 regions were amplified from genomic DNA by multiplex PCR. Extracted genomic DNA from each cell subset was spread evenly across all wells of several immunoSEQ 96-well plates, with each plate serving as a replicate. Each replicate PCR for sorted subsets received about 0.2 ug genomic DNA, equal to tens of thousands of T cell genomes. Purified libraries were quantified with a Qubit 3.0 fluorometer, sized on a Bioanalyzer 2100, and re-quantified with the KAPA Library Quantification kit. Every immunoSEQ 96-well plate was sequenced on a dedicated single-read 150-cycle Illumina NextSeq 550 flow cell. The paper's data handling went like this. Because the immunoSEQ output held only junctional sequences and lacked quality scores, the filtering could not match the filtering applied to full-length reads. Sequences were annotated with PyIR, a Python wrapper for IgBLAST v1.9, using IMGT germline references to assign V/J genes and CDR3. Any read was removed if the V/J assignment was weak (E-value above 1e-6), the CDR3 was missing, or the read contained stop codons, out-of-frame junctions, or ambiguous translated residues. V3J clonotypes were defined as sequences sharing an identical inferred V gene, J gene, and CDR3 amino acid sequence. Percentage overlap between repertoires was computed as shared unique clonotypes divided by the size of the smaller repertoire. Three approaches were used to assess repertoire richness: RTK rarefaction, the Chao1 estimator, and Recon v2.1 estimates of unobserved clonotypes. Generation probabilities for all TCRbeta clonotypes obtained by the gDNA method from a few donors were computed using OLGA. The source is immuneACCESS, and TCRdb retained only in-frame sequences with V and J called. Part of the clones is not carried over; for the studies checked, unresolved V genes explain less than half of this, and the remainder is unexplained. V, J and clone size reflect that table, while D and trimming were determined from the DNA. The sample table shows 1.5 million to 1.9 million clones, and around 98% are seen once. Roughly 0.4% of the sample rests with the top ten.

This receptor was obtained from a man aged 25 to 45 in good health. The material sequenced was naive CD4+ T cells sorted from blood. Read against the paper, the sample's cell subset or site label means: CD45RA+ positively selected.

The nucleotides are TGTGCCAGCAGCTCCCTAAGTCGTCACTACGAGCAGTACTTC. Its product reads: CASSSLSRHYEQYF. This receptor chain uses TRBV27 and TRBJ2-7; no D segment can be confidently identified. V and J lose 6 bases and 3 bases, and a span of 15 bases separates them. Including cysteine and phenylalanine, the CDR3 has 14 amino acids. Only CDR3 DNA is held: 42 bases, read in frame from base 1. The germline V gene (reference sequence) provides CDR1 MNHEY and CDR2 SMNVEV.